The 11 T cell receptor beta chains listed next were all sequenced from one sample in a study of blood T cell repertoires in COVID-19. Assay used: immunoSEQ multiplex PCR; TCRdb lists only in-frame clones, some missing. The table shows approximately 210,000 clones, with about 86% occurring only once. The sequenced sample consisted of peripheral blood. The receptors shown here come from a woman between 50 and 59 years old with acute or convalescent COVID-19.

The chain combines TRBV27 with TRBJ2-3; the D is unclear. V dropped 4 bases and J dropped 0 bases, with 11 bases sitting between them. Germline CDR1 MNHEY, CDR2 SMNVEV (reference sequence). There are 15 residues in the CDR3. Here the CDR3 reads CASSSLGGSTDTQYF. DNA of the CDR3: TGTGCCAGCAGTTCCCTCGGCGGAAGCACAGATACGCAGTATTTT.

This CDR3 reads CASSIQGLGEAFF. The CDR3 region has the DNA TGTGCCAGCAGCATACAGGGTCTCGGGGAAGCTTTCTTT. The chain joins TRBV5-6 to TRBJ1-1, with a weak D call TRBD1 (6 bases). The V end lost 4 bases, the J end lost 8 bases, and 15 bases lay between the germline ends. The germline CDR1 and CDR2 sequences are SGHDT and YYEEEE. The CDR3 extends over 13 amino acids.

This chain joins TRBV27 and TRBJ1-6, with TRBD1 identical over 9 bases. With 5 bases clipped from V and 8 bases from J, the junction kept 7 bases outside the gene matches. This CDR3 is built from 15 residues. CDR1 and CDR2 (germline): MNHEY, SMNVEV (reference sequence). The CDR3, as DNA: TGTGCCAGCAGTCTCGGGACAGGGATGCATTCACCCCTCCACTTT. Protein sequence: CASSLGTGMHSPLHF.

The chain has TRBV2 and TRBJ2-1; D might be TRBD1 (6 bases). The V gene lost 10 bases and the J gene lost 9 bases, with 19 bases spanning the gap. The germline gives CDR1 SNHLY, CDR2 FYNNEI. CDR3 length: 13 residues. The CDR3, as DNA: TGTGCCAACGCGGCCACCCCCAGGGGTGAGCAGTTCTTC. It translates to CANAATPRGEQFF.

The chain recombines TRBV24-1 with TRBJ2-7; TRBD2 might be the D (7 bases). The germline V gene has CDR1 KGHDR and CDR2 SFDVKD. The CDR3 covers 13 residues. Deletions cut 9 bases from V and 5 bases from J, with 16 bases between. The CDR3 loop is CATDYGGGHEQYF. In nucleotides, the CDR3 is TGTGCCACCGACTATGGGGGGGGGCACGAGCAGTACTTC.

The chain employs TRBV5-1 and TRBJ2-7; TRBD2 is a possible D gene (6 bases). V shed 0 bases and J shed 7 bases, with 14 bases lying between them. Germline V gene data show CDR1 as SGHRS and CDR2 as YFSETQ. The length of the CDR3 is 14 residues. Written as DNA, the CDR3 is TGCGCCAGCAGCTTGGAGGGAGGCCGTTCGGAGCAGTACTTC. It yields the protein CASSLEGGRSEQYF.

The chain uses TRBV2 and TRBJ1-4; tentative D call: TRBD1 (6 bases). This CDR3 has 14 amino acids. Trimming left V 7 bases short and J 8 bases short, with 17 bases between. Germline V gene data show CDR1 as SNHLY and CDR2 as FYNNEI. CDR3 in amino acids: CASKNDRFGEKLFF. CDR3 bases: TGTGCCAGCAAGAACGACAGGTTCGGGGAAAAACTGTTTTTT.

The CDR3 region is CASSLGFSYEQYF. CDR3 coding DNA: TGTGCCAGCAGCTTGGGCTTCTCCTACGAGCAGTACTTC. The V gene is TRBV7-2, the J gene TRBJ2-7; D not certain. The length of the CDR3 is 13 residues. Trimming stripped 3 bases from V and 0 bases from J, with 6 bases between. Germline CDR1 SGHTA, CDR2 FQGNSA.

The CDR3 coding sequence is TGTGCCATCAGGAAGGACAGGTCTGGAAACACCATATATTTT. Its translation: CAIRKDRSGNTIYF. The chain employs TRBV10-3 and TRBJ1-3; 7 nucleotides agree with TRBD1. V lost 6 bases and J lost 1; bases outside the gene matches: 3. The CDR3 extends over 14 amino acids. From germline, CDR1 is ENHRY and CDR2 SYGVKD.

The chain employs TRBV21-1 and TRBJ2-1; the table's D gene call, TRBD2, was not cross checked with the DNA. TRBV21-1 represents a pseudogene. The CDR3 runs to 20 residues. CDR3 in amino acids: CASSAVTGTSYRSSYNEQFF. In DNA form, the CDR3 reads TGTGCCAGCAGCGCAGTTACCGGGACTAGCTACAGGAGCTCCTACAATGAGCAGTTCTTC.

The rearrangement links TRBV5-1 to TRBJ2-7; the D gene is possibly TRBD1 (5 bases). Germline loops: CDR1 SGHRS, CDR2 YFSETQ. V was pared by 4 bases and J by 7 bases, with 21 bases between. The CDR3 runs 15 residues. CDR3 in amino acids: CASSALGESSGEQYF. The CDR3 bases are TGCGCCAGCAGCGCGCTAGGGGAAAGTTCTGGGGAGCAGTACTTC.